Listed here are 16 T cell receptor beta chains from one sample, sequenced in a study of cytomegalovirus exposure and HLA in healthy donors. Use of 60 Vbeta and 13 Jbeta primers characterized the PCR. TCRdb keeps only in-frame clones here, not all; method: immunoSEQ multiplex PCR. Altogether about 130,000 clones are present, roughly 80% being singletons, with the ten largest covering over 2.5%. The sequencing sample was made of PBMCs. Receptor source: a man aged 40-49 years in good health and CMV-seronegative.

J is TRBJ2-3 and V is TRBV5-1; the match to TRBD1 covers 8 bases. This CDR3 has 14 amino acids. J was trimmed by 0 bases and V by 7 bases; bases with no gene match: 4. In germline, CDR1 is SGHRS, CDR2 YFSETQ. The CDR3 sequence is CASRTGRSTDTQYF. CDR3 sequence (DNA): TGCGCCAGCCGGACAGGGCGAAGCACAGATACGCAGTATTTT.

The genes are TRBV19 and TRBJ2-5; D is perhaps TRBD1 (5 bases). The CDR3 totals 14 residues. The ends were cut back, 6 bases at V and 1 base at J, with 12 bases in the middle. From germline, CDR1 is LNHDA and CDR2 SQIVND (reference sequence). CDR3 in amino acids: CASSQDTFQETQYF. In DNA form, the CDR3 reads TGTGCCAGTAGCCAGGACACGTTCCAAGAGACCCAGTACTTC.

The V call is TRBV7-2, the J call TRBJ1-4, with 7 bases fitting TRBD1. Germline V gives CDR1 SGHTA, CDR2 FQGNSA. This CDR3 region has 15 residues. With V trimmed by 4 bases and J by 5 bases, 7 bases remained unmatched. As DNA, the CDR3 is TGTGCCAGCAGCTCTCAGGGACAGAACAATGAAAAACTGTTTTTT. It translates to CASSSQGQNNEKLFF. Variable domain in full (rest from reference TRBV7-2 and TRBJ1-4): GAGVSQSPSNKVTEKGKDVELRCDPISGHTALYWYRQSLGQGLEFLIYFQGNSAPDKSGLPSDRFSAERTGGSVSTLTIQRTQQEDSAVYLCASSSQGQNNEKLFFGSGTQLSVL.

This chain uses TRBV27 with TRBJ2-1, with 12 bases identical to TRBD1. With 3 bases clipped from V and 8 bases from J, the junction kept 5 bases outside the gene matches. The V gene's germline CDR1 is MNHEY and CDR2 SMNVEV (reference sequence). The CDR3 contains 15 residues. The CDR3 region is CASSLGQGARDEQFF. CDR3 coding DNA: TGTGCCAGCAGTTTGGGACAGGGGGCGAGAGATGAGCAGTTCTTC.

A note on this clone: The sample holds other DNA sequences that translate to the same CDR3. CDR3: CASSTTGAETEAFF. The CDR3 bases are TGTGCCAGCTCGACGACAGGGGCGGAGACTGAAGCTTTCTTT. The V gene is TRBV18, the J gene TRBJ1-1; TRBD1 aligns across 8 bases. This CDR3 is 14 amino acids long. J gave up 5 bases and V 6 bases, and 8 bases lay outside the gene matches. The germline CDR1 and CDR2 sequences are KGHSH and LQKENI. Combining the CDR3 with reference TRBV18 and TRBJ1-1 gives the whole variable domain NAGVMQNPRHLVRRRGQEARLRCSPMKGHSHVYWYRQLPEEGLKFMVYLQKENIIDESGMPKERFSAEFPKEGPSILRIQQVVRGDSAAYFCASSTTGAETEAFFGQGTRLTVV.

J is TRBJ2-5 and V is TRBV7-3; no clear D gene. Trimming cost V 4 bases and J 1 base, with 4 bases left between them. Germline CDR1 SGHTA, CDR2 FQGTGA. The CDR3 length is 12 residues. CDR3 DNA: TGTGCCAGCAGCTCCGGCCAAGAGACCCAGTACTTC. It codes for CASSSGQETQYF.

This chain links TRBV15 with TRBJ2-1, with 10 bases identical to TRBD2. CDR1 LNHNV and CDR2 YYDKDF come from the germline V gene (reference sequence). V gave up 0 bases and J gave up 7 bases; unmatched junction bases: 3. CDR3 size: 15 residues. CDR3 sequence reads: CATSRDLAGANEQFF. CDR3 coding DNA: TGTGCCACCAGCAGAGATCTAGCGGGAGCGAATGAGCAGTTCTTC.

The V and J genes are TRBV4-1 and TRBJ1-1, with D tentatively TRBD1 (6 bases). Looked up from germline, CDR1 is MGHRA and CDR2 is YSYEKL. This CDR3 has 14 amino acids. V was pared by 5 bases and J by 1 base, with 11 bases between. CDR3 amino acids: CASSSQTGNTEAFF. CDR3 coding DNA: TGCGCCAGCAGCTCACAGACAGGGAACACTGAAGCTTTCTTT.

This clone was seen a handful of times. The chain links TRBV5-1 to TRBJ2-7; weak D call: TRBD1 (6 bases). The V end was cut by 4 bases, the J end by 2 bases, with 16 bases between. This CDR3 comprises 15 residues. Per the germline V gene, CDR1 is SGHRS and CDR2 is YFSETQ. CDR3 protein: CASSTDPGTTYEQYF. CDR3 sequence (DNA): TGCGCCAGCAGCACCGACCCGGGGACAACCTACGAGCAGTACTTC.

This clone was picked up one time. The junction departs from germline at one end; a sequencing error may be responsible. This chain links TRBV30 with TRBJ1-5; TRBD1 matches 8 bases. Germline V gene data show CDR1 as GTSNPN and CDR2 as SVGIG (reference sequence). The CDR3 extends over 13 amino acids. CDR3 coding DNA: TGTGCCTGGAGAGAACAGGGGGATCACCCCCAGCATTTT. It translates to CAWREQGDHPQHF.

V usage is TRBV10-3 and J usage is TRBJ2-6; D is possibly TRBD1 (5 bases). V was pared by 6 bases and J by 0 bases, with 15 bases between. The CDR3 totals 17 residues. Germline V gene data show CDR1 as ENHRY and CDR2 as SYGVKD. This CDR3 reads CAISEAQASSGANVLTF. CDR3 in DNA: TGTGCCATCAGCGAGGCACAGGCTAGCTCTGGGGCCAACGTCCTGACTTTC.

This chain connects TRBV5-1 to TRBJ2-3, with 14 bases fitting TRBD2. The germline V gene encodes CDR1 SGHRS and CDR2 YFSETQ. The CDR3 length is 20 residues. V lost 3 bases to trimming and J lost 3 bases; unmatched junction nucleotides: 15. As DNA, the CDR3 is TGCGCCAGCAGCTCGCCCCATGGACTAGCGGGAGGTTCGGGAACAGATACGCAGTATTTT. It specifies CASSSPHGLAGGSGTDTQYF. Full variable domain (remainder filled in from reference TRBV5-1 and TRBJ2-3): KAGVTQTPRYLIKTRGQQVTLSCSPISGHRSVSWYQQTPGQGLQFLFEYFSETQRNKGNFPGRFSGRQFSNSRSEMNVSTLELGDSALYLCASSSPHGLAGGSGTDTQYFGPGTRLTVL.

This clone was counted between two and nine times. The genes are TRBV19 and TRBJ2-5, with D perhaps matching TRBD2 (6 bases). Trimming removed 0 bases at V and 7 bases at J, with 15 bases between. The germline gives CDR1 LNHDA, CDR2 SQIVND (reference sequence). The length of the CDR3 is 15 residues. CDR3 protein: CASSIDPWSGGTQYF. CDR3 DNA: TGTGCCAGTAGTATAGATCCTTGGTCCGGGGGGACCCAGTACTTC.

The chain has TRBV5-1 and TRBJ2-6, with 8 bases identical to TRBD1. This CDR3 is built from 18 residues. Trimming at V came to 3 bases and at J to 0 bases, leaving 8 bases not matched to a gene. The germline V gene encodes CDR1 SGHRS and CDR2 YFSETQ. CDR3 amino acids: CASSSWTGYDSGANVLTF. CDR3 in DNA: TGCGCCAGCAGCTCATGGACAGGGTATGACTCTGGGGCCAACGTCCTGACTTTC.

The V gene is TRBV5-4, the J gene TRBJ2-3, with D unresolved. The CDR3 is 12 residues long. V lost 1 base and J 5 bases, leaving 5 bases between the germline ends. From germline, CDR1 is SGHNT and CDR2 YYREEE (reference sequence). The CDR3 is CASSLSGDTQYF. The CDR3 coding sequence is TGTGCCAGCAGCTTGTCCGGAGATACGCAGTATTTT.

V is TRBV7-2 and J is TRBJ2-3, with D possibly TRBD2 on 6 matching bases. CDR3 length: 13 residues. V dropped 4 bases and J dropped 5 bases, with 10 bases sitting between them. Germline lookup yields CDR1 SGHTA and CDR2 FQGNSA. In DNA form, the CDR3 reads TGTGCCAGCAGCTCCGGGACTCAAGATACGCAGTATTTT. Translated, it gives CASSSGTQDTQYF.